The 19 T cell receptor beta chains presented below share a single source sample, sequenced in a study of early T cells in non-severe SARS-CoV-2 infection. One entry per CDR3 protein, called by TCRdb with MiXCR from the 5' RACE reads. The sample carries tens of thousands of distinct CDR3 sequences, 9.3% recorded once. The specimen sequenced was whole blood. These receptors originate from an adult who was a healthcare worker with PCR-confirmed SARS-CoV-2 infection or an uninfected control (not recorded which).

This clonotype was picked up a small number of times. The V call is TRBV18, the J call TRBJ1-1; 8 bases agree with TRBD1. Trimming cost V 4 bases and J 4 bases; bases outside gene matches: 8. Germline V gene lookup returns CDR1 KGHSH and CDR2 LQKENI. The CDR3 has 15 residues. The CDR3 sequence is CASSLTGTGSTEAFF. CDR3 in DNA: TGTGCCAGCTCACTCACCGGGACAGGTAGCACTGAAGCTTTCTTT.

At least ten counts were recorded for this clonotype. The V gene is TRBV2, the J gene TRBJ1-1; D is unclear. The CDR3 contains 13 residues. CDR1 is SNHLY, CDR2 FYNNEI, per germline. Trimming removed 8 bases from V and 2 bases from J, with 12 bases in between. The CDR3 reads CASSIPPNTEAFF. The CDR3 DNA reads as TGTGCCAGCTCTATTCCCCCCAACACTGAAGCTTTCTTT.

This sequence joins TRBV12-3 or TRBV12-4 and TRBJ1-6, with a tentative D call TRBD1 (6 bases). V was clipped by 4 bases and J by 9 bases, with 10 bases between them. The CDR3 spans 13 residues. CDR3 amino acids: CASSSGVGSPLHF. The CDR3 DNA sequence: TGTGCCAGCAGTTCAGGGGTCGGTTCACCCCTCCACTTT.

This clonotype was counted many times. V is TRBV6-5 and J is TRBJ1-1; D gene unclear. CDR1 and CDR2 from the germline V gene are MNHEY and SVGAGI. Trimming cost V 3 bases and J 1 base, with 6 bases left between them. The CDR3 consists of 13 residues. The CDR3 protein is CASSYSRNTEAFF. The CDR3 coding sequence is TGTGCCAGCAGTTATAGCAGGAACACTGAAGCTTTCTTT.

In this sample, this clonotype turned up a few times. The chain employs TRBV30 and TRBJ1-2; the D is unclear. The CDR3 spans 15 residues. Trimming removed 0 bases at V and 5 bases at J, with 16 bases between. Looked up from germline, CDR1 is GTSNPN and CDR2 is SVGIG (reference sequence). CDR3 coding DNA: TGTGCCTGGAGTGTACCCCTGAGGGCCTTTTATGGCTACACCTTC. As protein: CAWSVPLRAFYGYTF.

The table lists this clonotype with many counts. The chain carries TRBV21-1 and TRBJ2-7. TRBV21-1 is a known pseudogene. The CDR3 extends over 10 amino acids. CDR3 nucleotides: TGTGCCAGCAATACCCCAGAGCAGTACTTC. Protein product: CASNTPEQYF.

The rearrangement joins TRBV12-3 or TRBV12-4 to TRBJ2-6; D might be TRBD1 (6 bases). Deletions cut 7 bases from V and 1 base from J, with 14 bases between. The CDR3 consists of 16 residues. The CDR3 loop is CASTEGVGSGANVLTF. CDR3 bases: TGTGCCAGCACAGAGGGGGTAGGTTCTGGGGCCAACGTCCTGACTTTC.

In its sample, this clonotype was seen a few times. This chain connects TRBV4-2 to TRBJ2-3; D uncertain. V was shortened by 0 bases and J by 5 bases, with 15 bases between the two germline ends. This CDR3 has 16 residues. Per germline, CDR1 LGHNA and CDR2 YNFKEQ. Here the CDR3 reads CASSQDRAFSGDTQYF. DNA for the CDR3: TGTGCCAGCAGCCAAGATCGGGCCTTTTCCGGAGATACGCAGTATTTT.

The chain joins TRBV3-1 to TRBJ1-2; D is uncertain. Germline V gives CDR1 LGHDT, CDR2 YNNKEL (reference sequence). V shed 6 bases and J shed 7 bases, with 15 bases lying between them. CDR3 size: 13 residues. The CDR3 sequence is CASSPWRGSGYTF. The CDR3 DNA sequence: TGTGCCAGCAGTCCTTGGCGTGGGTCTGGCTACACCTTC.

The chain employs TRBV10-3 and TRBJ1-1; perhaps TRBD1 as D (5 bases). Germline V gives CDR1 ENHRY, CDR2 SYGVKD. V was shortened by 2 bases and J by 7 bases, with 11 bases between the two germline ends. The CDR3 is made up of 13 amino acids. CDR3 sequence reads: CAISEMVQGEAFF. CDR3 nucleotides: TGTGCCATCAGTGAGATGGTGCAGGGTGAAGCTTTCTTT.

This clonotype has a handful of counts. The J gene is TRBJ1-2, the V gene TRBV2, with 10 bases lining up with TRBD1. J gave up 13 bases and V 4 bases, and 0 bases lay outside the gene matches. Per the germline V gene, CDR1 is SNHLY and CDR2 is FYNNEI. This CDR3 contains 10 residues. CDR3 residues: CASSGQGATF. Here the CDR3 DNA reads TGTGCCAGCAGTGGACAGGGGGCCACCTTC.

This clonotype occurred many times. The chain has TRBV3-1 and TRBJ2-6; 11 bases match TRBD1. Germline V gives CDR1 LGHDT, CDR2 YNNKEL (reference sequence). The CDR3 spans 19 residues. V was pared by 4 bases and J by 0 bases, with 8 bases of the junction left unmatched. DNA for the CDR3: TGTGCCAGCAGCCTTTCAGGGACAGGGGGACACTCTGGGGCCAACGTCCTGACTTTC. This translates into CASSLSGTGGHSGANVLTF.

This clonotype has just a few counts. The V gene is TRBV12-3 or TRBV12-4, the J gene TRBJ1-2; no clear D gene. The CDR3 length is 11 residues. Trimming took 6 bases from V and 4 from J, leaving 6 bases between them. The CDR3 loop is CASSYLYGYTF. The CDR3 DNA follows: TGTGCCAGCAGCTATCTCTATGGCTACACCTTC.

The chain couples TRBV19 to TRBJ1-2, with 7 bases aligning to TRBD1. From germline, CDR1 is LNHDA and CDR2 SQIVND (reference sequence). This CDR3 is 14 amino acids long. After removal of 6 bases from V and 4 bases from J, the junction contained 8 bases not matched to a gene. In nucleotides, the CDR3 is TGTGCCAGTAGCCAGCAGGGGGAACTCTATGGCTACACCTTC. This translates into CASSQQGELYGYTF.

The CDR3 DNA reads TGTGCCAGCAGCCACCGGGACAGGCCCTACGAGCAGTACTTC. Protein: CASSHRDRPYEQYF. This rearrangement joins TRBV6-6 to TRBJ2-7; TRBD1 matches at 8 bases. Germline V lookup: CDR1 MNHNY, CDR2 SVGAGI (reference sequence). V shed 6 bases, J shed 2 bases, and the junction held 6 bases outside the gene matches. The CDR3 totals 14 residues.

This clonotype was detected many times. The chain carries TRBV11-2 and TRBJ1-4; TRBD1 aligns across 7 bases. Per the germline V gene, CDR1 is SGHAT and CDR2 is FQNNGV. This CDR3 has 15 amino acids. The V segment lost 6 bases and the J segment 8 bases; nucleotides outside the gene matches: 12. CDR3 sequence reads: CASRFGPGQREKLFF. CDR3 in DNA: TGTGCCAGCAGGTTCGGCCCGGGACAGCGGGAAAAACTGTTTTTT.

About this clonotype itself: At one of its ends the junction is not consistent with the germline gene, which may arise from a read error. This sequence joins TRBV7-9 and TRBJ2-5; D is perhaps TRBD2 (5 bases). The germline gives CDR1 SEHNR, CDR2 FQNEAQ (reference sequence). CDR3 size: 14 residues. DNA of the CDR3: TGTGTCAGCAGCCACTGGACTGGGGAAGAGACCCAGTACTTC. Protein product: CVSSHWTGEETQYF.

This clonotype was seen only a few times. V gene TRBV18 combines with J gene TRBJ1-6, with TRBD1 matching 11 bases. The CDR3 is made up of 17 amino acids. Germline values: CDR1 KGHSH, CDR2 LQKENI. V gave up 6 bases and J gave up 7 bases; unmatched junction bases: 11. CDR3 region: CASSPTGQGVGNSPLHF. For the CDR3, the DNA is TGTGCCAGCTCCCCCACGGGACAGGGGGTTGGGAATTCACCCCTCCACTTT. Looking up the rest from reference TRBV18 and TRBJ1-6 gives the full variable domain: NAGVMQNPRHLVRRRGQEARLRCSPMKGHSHVYWYRQLPEEGLKFMVYLQKENIIDESGMPKERFSAEFPKEGPSILRIQQVVRGDSAAYFCASSPTGQGVGNSPLHFGNGTRLTVT.

This clonotype was found many times. The chain links TRBV12-3 or TRBV12-4 to TRBJ2-1; 10 positions agree with TRBD2. After removal of 5 bases from V and 4 bases from J, the junction contained 5 bases not matched to a gene. This CDR3 is 15 amino acids long. CDR3 residues: CASSERGGIYNEQFF. CDR3 bases: TGTGCCAGCAGTGAGCGGGGGGGTATATACAATGAGCAGTTCTTC.